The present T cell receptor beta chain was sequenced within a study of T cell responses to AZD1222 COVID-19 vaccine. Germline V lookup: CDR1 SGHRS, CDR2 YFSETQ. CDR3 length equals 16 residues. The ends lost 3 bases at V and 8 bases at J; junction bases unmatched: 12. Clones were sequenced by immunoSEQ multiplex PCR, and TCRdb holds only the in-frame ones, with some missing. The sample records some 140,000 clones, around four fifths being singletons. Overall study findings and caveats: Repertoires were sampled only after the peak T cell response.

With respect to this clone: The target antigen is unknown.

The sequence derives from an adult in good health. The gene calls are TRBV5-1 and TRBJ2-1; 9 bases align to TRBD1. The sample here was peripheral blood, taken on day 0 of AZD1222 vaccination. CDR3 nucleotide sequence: TGCGCCAGCAGCTCCCCCGGACAGGGGAAGAGTGATGAGCAGTTCTTC. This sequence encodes CASSSPGQGKSDEQFF.